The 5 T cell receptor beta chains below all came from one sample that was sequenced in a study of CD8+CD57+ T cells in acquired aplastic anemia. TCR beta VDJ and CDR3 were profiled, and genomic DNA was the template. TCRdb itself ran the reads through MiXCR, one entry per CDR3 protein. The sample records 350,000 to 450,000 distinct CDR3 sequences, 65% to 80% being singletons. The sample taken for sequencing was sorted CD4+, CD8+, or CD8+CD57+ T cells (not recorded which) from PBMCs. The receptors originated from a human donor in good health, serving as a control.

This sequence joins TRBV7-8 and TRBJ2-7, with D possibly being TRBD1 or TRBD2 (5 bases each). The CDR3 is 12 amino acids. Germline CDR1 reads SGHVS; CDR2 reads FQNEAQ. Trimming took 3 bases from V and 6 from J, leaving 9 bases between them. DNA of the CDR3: TGTGCCAGCAGCTTGGAGAGGGGCGAGCAGTACTTC. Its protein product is CASSLERGEQYF.

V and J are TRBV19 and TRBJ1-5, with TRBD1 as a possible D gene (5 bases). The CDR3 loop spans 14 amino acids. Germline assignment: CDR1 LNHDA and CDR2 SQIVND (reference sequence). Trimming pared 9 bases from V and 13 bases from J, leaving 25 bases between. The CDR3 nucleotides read TGTGCCAGCAGCTTAGGACGGGGGATTCCGCCTCAGCATTTT. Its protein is CASSLGRGIPPQHF.

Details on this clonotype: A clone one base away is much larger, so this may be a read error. Here the CDR3 reads CASRISGGTGNEQFF. CDR3 nucleotide sequence: TGTGCCAGCAGAATTAGCGGGGGGACGGGGAATGAGCAGTTCTTC. This chain links TRBV12-5 with TRBJ2-1; 10 bases agree with TRBD2. The CDR3 has 15 residues. CDR1 and CDR2 (germline): LGHNT, FRNRAP.

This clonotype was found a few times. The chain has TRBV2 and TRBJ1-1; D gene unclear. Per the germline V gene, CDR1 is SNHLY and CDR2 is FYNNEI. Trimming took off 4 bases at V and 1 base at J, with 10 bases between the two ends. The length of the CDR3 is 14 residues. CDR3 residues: CASSAATPNTEAFF. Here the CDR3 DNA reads TGTGCCAGCAGTGCCGCGACACCGAACACTGAAGCTTTCTTT.

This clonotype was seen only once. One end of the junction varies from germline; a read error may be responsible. CDR3 in amino acids: CASSSTGDSGPDF. The CDR3 nucleotides read TGTGCCAGCAGCTCCACCGGGGATTCAGGGCCCGACTTT. The chain recombines TRBV14 with TRBJ1-6, with D maybe TRBD1 (5 bases). CDR3 length equals 13 residues. Germline lookup yields CDR1 SGHDN and CDR2 FVKESK.